This paragraph reports one T cell receptor (beta chain). Its antigen is not known. The CDR3 loop spans 15 amino acids. Germline V gene data show CDR1 as SNHLY and CDR2 as FYNNEI. V lost 4 bases to trimming and J lost 4 bases; unmatched junction nucleotides: 6. The data were obtained in a study of shared clonotypes between healthy human individuals. Study-wide background: The study enrolled two women and three men aged 18 to 49.

Only in-frame clones appear in the TCRdb table, and some are missing; sequencing was by immunoSEQ multiplex PCR. The table records around 510,000 clones, 95% to 97% of them present only once. The study, taken as a whole, reports: Generally, naive subsets (rather than memory subsets) showed larger estimated richness. Sharing across four donors was highest in naive CD4 (about 5%) and lowest in memory CD8 (around 0.4%). The study drew on few donors, limiting represented genetic and exposure-history diversity.

Source material: naive CD4+ T cells sorted from blood. Subset in this sample: CD45RA+ positively selected. This receptor was obtained from a woman under 40 in good health. This chain links TRBV2 with TRBJ2-5, with 10 positions matching TRBD2. CDR3 sequence (DNA): TGTGCCAGCAGTGGCCTAGCGGGAGTTAGAGAGACCCAGTACTTC. This gives the protein CASSGLAGVRETQYF.